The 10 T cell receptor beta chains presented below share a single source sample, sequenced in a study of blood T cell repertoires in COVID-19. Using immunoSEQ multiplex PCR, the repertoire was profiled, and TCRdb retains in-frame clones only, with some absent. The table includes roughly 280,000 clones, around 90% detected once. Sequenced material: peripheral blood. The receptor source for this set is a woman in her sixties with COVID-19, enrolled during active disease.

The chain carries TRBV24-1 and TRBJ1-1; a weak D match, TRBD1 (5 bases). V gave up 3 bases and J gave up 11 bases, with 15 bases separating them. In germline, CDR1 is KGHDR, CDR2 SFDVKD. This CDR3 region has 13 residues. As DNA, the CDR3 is TGTGCCACCAGTGATCCACTTTCGGGGGATGCTTTCTTT. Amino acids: CATSDPLSGDAFF.

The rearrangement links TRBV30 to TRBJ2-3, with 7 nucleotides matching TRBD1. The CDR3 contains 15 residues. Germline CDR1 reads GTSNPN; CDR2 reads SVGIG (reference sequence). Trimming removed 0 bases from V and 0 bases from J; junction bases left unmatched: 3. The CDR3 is CAWSVQGPSTDTQYF. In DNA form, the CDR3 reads TGTGCCTGGAGTGTACAGGGGCCTAGCACAGATACGCAGTATTTT.

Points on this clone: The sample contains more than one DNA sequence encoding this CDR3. The CDR3 nucleotides are TGTGCCAGCAGCGTAGCGTCTAGCGGGAACACCGGGGAGCTGTTTTTT. Translation gives CASSVASSGNTGELFF. V gene TRBV9 combines with J gene TRBJ2-2; 7 bases fit TRBD2. Germline V gene data show CDR1 as SGDLS and CDR2 as YYNGEE. Losses at the gene ends were 0 bases for V and 1 base for J; bases not matched to a gene: 3. The CDR3 totals 16 residues.

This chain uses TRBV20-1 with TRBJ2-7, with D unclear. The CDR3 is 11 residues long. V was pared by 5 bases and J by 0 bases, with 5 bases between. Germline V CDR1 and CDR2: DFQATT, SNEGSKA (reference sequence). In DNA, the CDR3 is TGCAGTGCTTTCGTCTCCTACGAGCAGTACTTC. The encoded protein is CSAFVSYEQYF.

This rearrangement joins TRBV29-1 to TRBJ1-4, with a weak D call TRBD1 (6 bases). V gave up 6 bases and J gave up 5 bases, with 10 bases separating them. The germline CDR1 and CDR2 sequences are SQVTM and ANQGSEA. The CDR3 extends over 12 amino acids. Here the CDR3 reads CSVLTGNEKLFF. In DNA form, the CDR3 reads TGCAGCGTCTTGACAGGCAATGAAAAACTGTTTTTT. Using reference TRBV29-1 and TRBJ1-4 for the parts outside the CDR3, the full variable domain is SAVISQKPSRDICQRGTSLTIQCQVDSQVTMMFWYRQQPGQSLTLIATANQGSEATYESGFVIDKFPISRPNLTFSTLTVSNMSPEDSSIYLCSVLTGNEKLFFGSGTQLSVL.

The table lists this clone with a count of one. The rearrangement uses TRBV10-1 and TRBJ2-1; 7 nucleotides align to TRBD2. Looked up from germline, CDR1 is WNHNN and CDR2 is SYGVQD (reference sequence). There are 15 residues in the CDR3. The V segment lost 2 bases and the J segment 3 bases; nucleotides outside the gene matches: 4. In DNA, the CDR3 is TGCGCCAGCAGTGAGGTGGCTAGCGGCTACAATGAGCAGTTCTTC. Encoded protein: CASSEVASGYNEQFF.

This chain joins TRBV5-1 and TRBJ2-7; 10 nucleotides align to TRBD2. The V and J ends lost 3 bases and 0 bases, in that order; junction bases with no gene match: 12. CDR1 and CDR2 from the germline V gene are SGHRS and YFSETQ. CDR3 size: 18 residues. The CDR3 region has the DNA TGCGCCAGCAGCTCGGGTGGGCTAGCGGGAGTCGGCTCCTACGAGCAGTACTTC. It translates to CASSSGGLAGVGSYEQYF. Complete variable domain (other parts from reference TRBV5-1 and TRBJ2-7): KAGVTQTPRYLIKTRGQQVTLSCSPISGHRSVSWYQQTPGQGLQFLFEYFSETQRNKGNFPGRFSGRQFSNSRSEMNVSTLELGDSALYLCASSSGGLAGVGSYEQYFGPGTRLTVT.

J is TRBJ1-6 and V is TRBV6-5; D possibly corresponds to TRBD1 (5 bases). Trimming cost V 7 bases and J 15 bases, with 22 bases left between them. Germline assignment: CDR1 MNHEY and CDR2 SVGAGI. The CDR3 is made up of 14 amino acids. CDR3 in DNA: TGTGCCAGCACGATTACTCCTCAGGGAGGCAGCCTCCACTTT. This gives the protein CASTITPQGGSLHF.

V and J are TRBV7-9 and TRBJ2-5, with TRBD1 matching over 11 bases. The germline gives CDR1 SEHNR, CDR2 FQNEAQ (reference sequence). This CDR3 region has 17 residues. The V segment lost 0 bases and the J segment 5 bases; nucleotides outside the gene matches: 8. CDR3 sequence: CASSLAGSDRGQETQYF. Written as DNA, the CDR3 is TGTGCCAGCAGCTTAGCAGGGTCGGACAGGGGGCAGGAGACCCAGTACTTC.

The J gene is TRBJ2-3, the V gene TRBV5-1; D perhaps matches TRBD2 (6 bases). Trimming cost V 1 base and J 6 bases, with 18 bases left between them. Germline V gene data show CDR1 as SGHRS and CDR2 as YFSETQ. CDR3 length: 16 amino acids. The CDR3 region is CASSLYSTGVADTQYF. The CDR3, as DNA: TGCGCCAGCAGCTTGTACTCTACGGGAGTGGCGGATACGCAGTATTTT.